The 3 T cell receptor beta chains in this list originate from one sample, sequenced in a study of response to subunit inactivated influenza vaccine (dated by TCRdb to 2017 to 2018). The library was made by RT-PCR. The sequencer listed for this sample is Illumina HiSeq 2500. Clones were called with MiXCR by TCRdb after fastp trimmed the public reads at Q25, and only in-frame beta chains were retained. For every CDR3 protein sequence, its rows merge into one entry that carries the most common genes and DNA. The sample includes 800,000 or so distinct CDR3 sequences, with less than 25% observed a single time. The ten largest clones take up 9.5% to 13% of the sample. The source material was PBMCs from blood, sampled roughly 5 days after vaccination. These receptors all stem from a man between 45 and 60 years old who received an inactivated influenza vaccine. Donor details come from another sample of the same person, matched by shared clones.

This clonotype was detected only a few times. CDR3 nucleotides: TGCGCCAGCAGCGGAGATGGACAGGGCGGCTATGGCTACACCTTC. Protein: CASSGDGQGGYGYTF. The V and J genes are TRBV5-1 and TRBJ1-2, with 8 bases fitting TRBD1. The CDR3 is 15 amino acids. Germline lookup yields CDR1 SGHRS and CDR2 YFSETQ. V was clipped by 4 bases and J by 4 bases; unmatched bases: 9.

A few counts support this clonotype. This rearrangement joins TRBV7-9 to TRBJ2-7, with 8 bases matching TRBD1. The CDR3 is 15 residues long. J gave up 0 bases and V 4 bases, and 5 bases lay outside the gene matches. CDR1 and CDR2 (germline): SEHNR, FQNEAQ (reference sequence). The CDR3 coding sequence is TGTGCCAGCAGCTCCCGGGACAGGACCTCCTACGAGCAGTACTTC. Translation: CASSSRDRTSYEQYF. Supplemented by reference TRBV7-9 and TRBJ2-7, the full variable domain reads DTGVSQNPRHKITKRGQNVTFRCDPISEHNRLYWYRQTLGQGPEFLTYFQNEAQLEKSRLLSDRFSAERPKGSFSTLEIQRTEQGDSAMYLCASSSRDRTSYEQYFGPGTRLTVT.

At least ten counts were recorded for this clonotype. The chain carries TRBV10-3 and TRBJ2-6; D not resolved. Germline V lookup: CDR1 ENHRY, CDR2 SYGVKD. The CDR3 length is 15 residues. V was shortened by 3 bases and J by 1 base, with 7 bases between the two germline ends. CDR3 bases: TGTGCCATCAGTGATAAGGGTTCTGGGGCCAACGTCCTGACTTTC. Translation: CAISDKGSGANVLTF.